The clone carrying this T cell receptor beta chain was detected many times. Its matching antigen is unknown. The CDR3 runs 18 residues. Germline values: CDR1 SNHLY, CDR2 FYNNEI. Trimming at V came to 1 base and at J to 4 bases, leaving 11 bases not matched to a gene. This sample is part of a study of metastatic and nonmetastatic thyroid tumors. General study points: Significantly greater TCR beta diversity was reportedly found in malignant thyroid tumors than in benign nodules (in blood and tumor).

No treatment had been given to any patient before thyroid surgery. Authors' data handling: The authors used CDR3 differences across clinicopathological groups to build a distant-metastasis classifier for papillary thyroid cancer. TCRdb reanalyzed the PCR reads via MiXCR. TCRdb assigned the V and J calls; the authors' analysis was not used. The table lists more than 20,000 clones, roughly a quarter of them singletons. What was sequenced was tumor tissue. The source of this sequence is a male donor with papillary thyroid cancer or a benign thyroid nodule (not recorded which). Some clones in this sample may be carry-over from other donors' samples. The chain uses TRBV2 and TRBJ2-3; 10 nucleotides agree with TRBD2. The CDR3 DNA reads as TGTGCCAGCAGTGAAGACCACCCTAGCGGGAGAAAGGCAGATACGCAGTATTTT. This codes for CASSEDHPSGRKADTQYF.